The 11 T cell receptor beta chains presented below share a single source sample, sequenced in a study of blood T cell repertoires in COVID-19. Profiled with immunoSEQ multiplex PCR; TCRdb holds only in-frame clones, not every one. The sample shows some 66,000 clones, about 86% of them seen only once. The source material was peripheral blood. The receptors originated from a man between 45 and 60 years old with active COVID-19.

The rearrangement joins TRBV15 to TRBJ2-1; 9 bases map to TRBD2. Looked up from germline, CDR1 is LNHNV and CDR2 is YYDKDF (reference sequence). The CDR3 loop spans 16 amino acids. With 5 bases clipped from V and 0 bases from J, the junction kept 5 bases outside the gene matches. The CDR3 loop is CATSAQRGASYNEQFF. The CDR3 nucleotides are TGTGCCACCAGCGCACAGCGGGGGGCCTCCTACAATGAGCAGTTCTTC.

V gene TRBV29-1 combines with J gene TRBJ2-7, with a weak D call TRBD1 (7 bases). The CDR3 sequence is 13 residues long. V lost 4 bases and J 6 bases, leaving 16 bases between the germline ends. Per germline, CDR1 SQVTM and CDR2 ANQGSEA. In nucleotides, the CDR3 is TGCAGCGTTGTTCGGGCAGGGGGAGGCGAGCAGTACTTC. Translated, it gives CSVVRAGGGEQYF.

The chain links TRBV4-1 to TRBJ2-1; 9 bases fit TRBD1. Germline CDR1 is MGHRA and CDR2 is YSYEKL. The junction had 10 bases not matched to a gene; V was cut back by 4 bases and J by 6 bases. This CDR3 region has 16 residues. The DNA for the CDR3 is TGCGCCAGCAGCCCGTTACGGGACAGGGTTGTCAATGAGCAGTTCTTC. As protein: CASSPLRDRVVNEQFF.

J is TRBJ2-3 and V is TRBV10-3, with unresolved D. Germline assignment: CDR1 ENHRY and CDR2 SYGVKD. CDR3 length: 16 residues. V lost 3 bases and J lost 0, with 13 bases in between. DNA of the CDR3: TGTGCCATCAGTGATCCTACTTCCGCTAGCACAGATACGCAGTATTTT. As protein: CAISDPTSASTDTQYF.

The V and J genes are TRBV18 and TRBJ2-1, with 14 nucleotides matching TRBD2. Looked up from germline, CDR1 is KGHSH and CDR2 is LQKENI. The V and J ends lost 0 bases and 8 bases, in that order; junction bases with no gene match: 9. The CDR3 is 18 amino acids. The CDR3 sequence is CASSPPRQGLAGEDEQFF. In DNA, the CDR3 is TGTGCCAGCTCACCACCTCGCCAGGGACTAGCGGGAGAGGATGAGCAGTTCTTC.

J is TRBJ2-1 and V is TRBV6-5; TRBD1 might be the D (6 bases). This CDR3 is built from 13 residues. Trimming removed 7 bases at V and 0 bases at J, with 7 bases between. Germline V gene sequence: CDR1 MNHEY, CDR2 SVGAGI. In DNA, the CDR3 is TGTGCCAGCAAAGGGGGCTCCTACAATGAGCAGTTCTTC. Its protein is CASKGGSYNEQFF.

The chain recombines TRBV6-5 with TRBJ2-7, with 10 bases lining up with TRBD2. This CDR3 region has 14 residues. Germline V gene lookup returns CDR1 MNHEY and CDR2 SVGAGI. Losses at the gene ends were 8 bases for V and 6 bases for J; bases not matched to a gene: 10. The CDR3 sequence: CASVEGAGGGEQYV. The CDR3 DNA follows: TGTGCCAGCGTGGAGGGAGCGGGGGGGGGCGAGCAGTACGTC.

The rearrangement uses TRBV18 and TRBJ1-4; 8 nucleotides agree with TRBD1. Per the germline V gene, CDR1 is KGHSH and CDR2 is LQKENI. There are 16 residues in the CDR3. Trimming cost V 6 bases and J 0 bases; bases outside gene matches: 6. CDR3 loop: CASSTGDGATNEKLFF. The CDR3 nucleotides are TGTGCCAGCTCGACAGGGGACGGCGCAACTAATGAAAAACTGTTTTTT.

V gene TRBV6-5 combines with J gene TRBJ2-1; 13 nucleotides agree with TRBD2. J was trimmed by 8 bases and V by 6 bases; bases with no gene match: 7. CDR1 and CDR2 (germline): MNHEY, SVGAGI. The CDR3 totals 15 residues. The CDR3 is CASSPLAGGGDEQFF. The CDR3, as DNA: TGTGCCAGCAGCCCACTAGCGGGAGGGGGCGATGAGCAGTTCTTC.

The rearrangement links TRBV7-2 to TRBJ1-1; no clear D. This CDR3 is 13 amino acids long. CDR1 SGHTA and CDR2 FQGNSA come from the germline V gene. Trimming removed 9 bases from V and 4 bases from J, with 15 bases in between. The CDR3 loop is CASRVGGPTEAFF. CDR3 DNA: TGTGCCAGTCGGGTGGGAGGACCCACTGAAGCTTTCTTT.

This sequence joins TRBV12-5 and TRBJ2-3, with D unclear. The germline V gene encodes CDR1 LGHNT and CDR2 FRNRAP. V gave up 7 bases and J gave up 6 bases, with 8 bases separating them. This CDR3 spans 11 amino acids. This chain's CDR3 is CASAIGDTQYF. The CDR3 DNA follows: TGTGCTAGTGCCATCGGGGATACGCAGTATTTT.